What follows is one T cell receptor beta chain and its context. This specimen comes from a study of T cells expressing NK-cell markers. TCRdb reprocessed the 5' RACE reads, with one entry per CDR3 protein and no DNA. The repertoire shows 440,000 or so distinct CDR3 sequences; the top ten hold approximately 6.8%. The germline V gene has CDR1 MNHNS and CDR2 SASEGT. The CDR3 has 13 residues. This rearrangement joins TRBV6-1 to TRBJ1-1. The origin of this receptor is a woman aged 18 to 69 in good health. The specimen sequenced was blood T cells: a sorted CD56 or NKG2C T cell subset, CD4+ or CD8+ T cells, or bulk PBMC T cells (not recorded which). CDR3 sequence reads: CASIAASRFLAFF.